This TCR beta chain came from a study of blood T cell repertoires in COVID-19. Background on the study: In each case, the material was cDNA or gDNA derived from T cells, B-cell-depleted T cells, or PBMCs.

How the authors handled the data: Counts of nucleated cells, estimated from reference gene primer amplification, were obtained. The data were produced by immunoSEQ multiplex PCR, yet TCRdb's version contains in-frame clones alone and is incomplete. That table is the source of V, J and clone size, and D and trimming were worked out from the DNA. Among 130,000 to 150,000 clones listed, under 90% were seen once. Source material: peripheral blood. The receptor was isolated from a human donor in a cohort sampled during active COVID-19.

This CDR3 reads CASSLASGRLDTQYF. CDR3 sequence (DNA): TGCGCCAGCAGCTTGGCCAGCGGGAGGTTGGATACGCAGTATTTT. The chain combines TRBV5-1 with TRBJ2-3; TRBD2 matches at 9 bases. The CDR3 has 15 amino acids. The junction had 5 bases not matched to a gene; V was cut back by 0 bases and J by 6 bases. Germline V gene sequence: CDR1 SGHRS, CDR2 YFSETQ.